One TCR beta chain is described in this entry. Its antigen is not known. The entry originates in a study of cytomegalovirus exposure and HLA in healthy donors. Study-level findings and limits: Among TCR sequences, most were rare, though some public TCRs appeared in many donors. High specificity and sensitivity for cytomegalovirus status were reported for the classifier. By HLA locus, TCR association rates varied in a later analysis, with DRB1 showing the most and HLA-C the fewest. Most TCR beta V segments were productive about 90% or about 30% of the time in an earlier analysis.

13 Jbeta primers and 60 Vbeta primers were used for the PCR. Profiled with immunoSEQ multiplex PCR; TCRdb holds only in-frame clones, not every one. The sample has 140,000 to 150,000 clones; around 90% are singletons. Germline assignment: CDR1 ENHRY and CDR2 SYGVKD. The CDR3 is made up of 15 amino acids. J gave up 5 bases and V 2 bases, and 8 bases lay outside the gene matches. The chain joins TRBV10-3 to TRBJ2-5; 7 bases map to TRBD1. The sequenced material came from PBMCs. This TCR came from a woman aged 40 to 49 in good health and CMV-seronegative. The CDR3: CAISEIHRGSETQYF. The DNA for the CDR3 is TGTGCCATCAGTGAGATACACAGGGGATCGGAGACCCAGTACTTC.